This T cell receptor beta chain is from a study of blood T cells in healthy people across ages (dated by TCRdb to about 2015). About the investigation overall: In model experiments, template switching captured about one uniquely barcoded TCR beta cDNA molecule for every two T cells. The donors were split into four age groups: young (average 16 years), middle-aged (about 40), aged (over 55) and long-lived (roughly 88). To avoid experimental bias, donors of different ages were distributed randomly across sequencing lanes. Using the same blood draw, the study looked at two additional independent replicas of 1 million unique cDNA reads for two donors, one aged 18 to 30 and the other aged 80 or older. To track age-related changes in TCR beta repertoire diversity, the study relied on deep sequencing normalized with unique cDNA molecular identifiers.

General conclusions and limits of the study: A strong correlation was found between observed TCR beta diversity and the percentage of naive T cells measured by flow cytometry. Bulk unsorted PBMC profiling prevented conclusive comparison of naive and antigen-experienced compartments. The CMV infection status of donors was not known, potentially confounding age-related changes in expanded clonotypes. As age increased, observed TCR beta diversity per million T cells dropped in a roughly linear way, and a significant reduction was already evident by age 40. Estimates of total diversity based on one million sequenced T cells were considered lower bounds and underestimates. The long-lived group showed more naive CD4+ T cells, fewer expanded clones and increased TCR diversity than the aged group, suggesting age selection.

The method was 5' RACE. Sequencing relied on an Illumina HiSeq 2500. The second PCR ran for about 6 to 12 cycles and used a J-beta primer mix along with a sample-barcoded 5' primer. A unique molecular identifier was introduced onto each TCR beta cDNA molecule by a template-switch 5' adaptor carrying 12 random nucleotides. At least 2.5 million CDR3-containing paired-end reads were obtained from each sample. All of the RNA was converted into first-strand cDNA using the Mint cDNA synthesis kit, with a TRBC-specific oligonucleotide serving as the primer. After uracil-DNA glycosylase treatment, a first 18-cycle PCR used universal primers M1SS and BC2_uni_R on all cDNA. The original pipeline was this. Normalization of each sample was performed by random selection of 1 million high-quality reads, each carrying a distinct molecular identifier. Instead of being binned into consensus sequences, reads that shared molecular identifiers were thrown out. MiTCR, set to a Q25 quality threshold and the strictest error-elimination algorithm, was used for CDR3 identification, clonotype clustering and error correction. Lower-bound total TCR beta diversity was estimated with a nonparametric unseen species model using Euler transformation. TCRdb took the public reads, trimmed them with fastp at Q25, ran MiXCR for clone calling and kept in-frame beta chains. CDR3 protein duplicates are merged, each entry listing the most common genes and DNA. Here the V and J calls rest on TCRdb's processing, not on the authors' analysis. The sample table holds approximately 800,000 distinct CDR3 sequences, of which 46% were seen once. The ten largest clones take up 15% to 20% of the sample.

A note on this clonotype: Its antigen remains undetermined. No much larger clonotype is one base removed from it; base qualities were not supplied.

The V end loses 3 bases and the J end loses 10 bases, and a stretch of 10 bases separates them. Its CDR3 holds 12 amino acids, cysteine through phenylalanine. The only DNA kept is the CDR3, 36 bases in frame from the first base. Via the germline V gene (reference sequence), CDR1 is LNHNV and CDR2 YYDKDF. The donors were 40 or so Caucasian individuals from Russia, aged roughly 6 to 100 years, who were systemically healthy. Approximately 11 milliliters of peripheral blood were drawn from each donor into EDTA-treated Vacutainer tubes. Ficoll-Paque density-gradient centrifugation was used to isolate PBMCs, with at least 6.5 million per sample. Total RNA was extracted from PBMCs with Trizol reagent, with at least 5.5 micrograms obtained per sample. For every donor, flow cytometry on a PBMC aliquot measured the percentage of naive CD45RAhigh/CD27high T cells.

Specimen: blood. The chain joins TRBV15 to TRBJ2-1; there is no confident call for the D gene. This receptor was obtained from a man older than 75 in good health. The CDR3: CATSSRTYEQFF. Here is the DNA: TGTGCCACCAGCAGTAGAACCTACGAGCAGTTCTTC.